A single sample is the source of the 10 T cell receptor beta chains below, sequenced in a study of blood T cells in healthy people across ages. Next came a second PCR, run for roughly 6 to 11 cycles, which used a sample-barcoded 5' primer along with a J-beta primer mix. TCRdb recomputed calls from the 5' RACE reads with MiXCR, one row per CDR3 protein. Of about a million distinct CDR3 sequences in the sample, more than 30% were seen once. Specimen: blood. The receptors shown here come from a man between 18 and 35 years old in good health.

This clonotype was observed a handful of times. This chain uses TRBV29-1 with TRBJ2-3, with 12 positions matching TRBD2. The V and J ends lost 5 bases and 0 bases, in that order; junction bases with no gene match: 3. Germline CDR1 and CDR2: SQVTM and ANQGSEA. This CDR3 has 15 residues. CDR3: CSVRTSGASTDTQYF. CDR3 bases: TGCAGCGTTCGGACTAGCGGGGCCAGCACAGATACGCAGTATTTT.

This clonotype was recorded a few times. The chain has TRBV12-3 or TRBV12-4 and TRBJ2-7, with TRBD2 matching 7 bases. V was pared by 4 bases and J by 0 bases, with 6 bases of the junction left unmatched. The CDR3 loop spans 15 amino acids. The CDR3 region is CASSSTSASSYEQYF. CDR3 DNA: TGTGCCAGCAGTTCAACTAGCGCCAGCTCCTACGAGCAGTACTTC.

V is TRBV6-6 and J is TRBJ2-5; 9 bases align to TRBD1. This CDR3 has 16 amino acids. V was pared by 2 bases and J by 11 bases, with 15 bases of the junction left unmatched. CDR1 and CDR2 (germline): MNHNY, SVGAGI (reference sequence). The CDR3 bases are TGTGCCAGCAGTTACACGGCCGGGACAGGGAACAATGAGCAGTACTTC. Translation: CASSYTAGTGNNEQYF.

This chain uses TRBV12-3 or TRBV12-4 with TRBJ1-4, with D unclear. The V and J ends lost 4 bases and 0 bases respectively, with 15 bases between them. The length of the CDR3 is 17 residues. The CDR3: CASSSTRKGATNEKLFF. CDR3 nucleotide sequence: TGTGCCAGCAGTTCTACCCGGAAGGGTGCAACTAATGAAAAACTGTTTTTT.

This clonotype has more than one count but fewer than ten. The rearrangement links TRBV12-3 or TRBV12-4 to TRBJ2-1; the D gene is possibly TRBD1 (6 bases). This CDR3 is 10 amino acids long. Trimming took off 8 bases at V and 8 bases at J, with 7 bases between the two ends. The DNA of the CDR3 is TGTGCCAGCGGGGGCTATGAGCAGTTCTTC. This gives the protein CASGGYEQFF.

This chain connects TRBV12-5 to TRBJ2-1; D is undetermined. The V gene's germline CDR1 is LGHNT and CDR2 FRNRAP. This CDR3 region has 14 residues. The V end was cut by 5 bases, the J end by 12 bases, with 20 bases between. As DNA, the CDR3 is TGTGCTAGTGGTGTCGTAACGAGGTTTAAAGGGCAGTTCTTC. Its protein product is CASGVVTRFKGQFF.

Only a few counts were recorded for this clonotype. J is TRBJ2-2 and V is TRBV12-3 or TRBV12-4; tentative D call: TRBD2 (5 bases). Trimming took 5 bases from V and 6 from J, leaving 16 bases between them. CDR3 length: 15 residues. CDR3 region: CASSPRTPRAGELFF. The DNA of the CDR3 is TGTGCCAGCAGTCCAAGGACTCCGAGGGCCGGGGAGCTGTTTTTT.

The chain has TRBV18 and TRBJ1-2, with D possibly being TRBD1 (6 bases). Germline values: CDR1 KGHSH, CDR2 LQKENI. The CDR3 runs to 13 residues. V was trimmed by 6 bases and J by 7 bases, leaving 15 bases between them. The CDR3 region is CASSPPSGAGYTF. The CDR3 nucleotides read TGTGCCAGCTCGCCGCCATCGGGGGCTGGCTACACCTTC.

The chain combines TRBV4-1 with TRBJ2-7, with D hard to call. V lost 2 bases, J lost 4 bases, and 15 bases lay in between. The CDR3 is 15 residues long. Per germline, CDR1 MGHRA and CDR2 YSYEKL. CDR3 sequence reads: CASSQLIETFYEQYF. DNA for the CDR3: TGCGCCAGCAGCCAATTAATTGAGACCTTTTACGAGCAGTACTTC.

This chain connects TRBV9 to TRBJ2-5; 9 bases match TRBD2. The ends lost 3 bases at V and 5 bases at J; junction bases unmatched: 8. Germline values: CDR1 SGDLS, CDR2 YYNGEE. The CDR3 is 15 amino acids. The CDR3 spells CASSASGTPGETQYF. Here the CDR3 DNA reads TGTGCCAGCAGCGCTAGCGGGACTCCGGGGGAGACCCAGTACTTC.